The 6 T cell receptor beta chains listed next were all sequenced from one sample in a study of T cell repertoires in cytomegalovirus infection. TCRdb passed the reads through MiXCR, listing each CDR3 protein once. This table has some 180,000 distinct CDR3 sequences, roughly 9.8% appearing once. What was sequenced was PBMCs. Receptors originate from a human donor in good health (CMV status not recorded). Some clones in this sample may be carry-over from other donors' samples.

This clonotype occurred a few times. The chain is built from TRBV4-1 and TRBJ1-2, with TRBD1 identical over 7 bases. The length of the CDR3 is 16 residues. Germline values: CDR1 MGHRA, CDR2 YSYEKL. Trimming removed 4 bases from V and 1 base from J; junction bases left unmatched: 9. Written as DNA, the CDR3 is TGCGCCAGCAGCCCTTCAGGGGGGCAGGGTAACTATGGCTACACCTTC. It is translated as CASSPSGGQGNYGYTF.

This clonotype was observed many times. This chain joins TRBV7-2 and TRBJ1-1, with unresolved D. Trimming cost V 5 bases and J 8 bases, with 12 bases left between them. The germline V gene has CDR1 SGHTA and CDR2 FQGNSA. This CDR3 region has 12 residues. CDR3 residues: CASSIRPIEAFF. CDR3 sequence (DNA): TGTGCCAGCAGCATTAGGCCGATAGAAGCTTTCTTT.

This clonotype was observed at least ten times. This chain links TRBV7-2 with TRBJ1-6, with a possible D match to TRBD1 (5 bases). V was shortened by 2 bases and J by 10 bases, with 18 bases between the two germline ends. The germline V gene encodes CDR1 SGHTA and CDR2 FQGNSA. The CDR3 totals 16 residues. CDR3 bases: TGTGCCAGCAGCTTACAAGGGTCAGGGTTGGGCTCACCCCTCCACTTT. Translated, it gives CASSLQGSGLGSPLHF.

This clonotype was seen at least ten times. CDR3 loop: CATSRETYYEQYF. CDR3 nucleotides: TGTGCCACCAGCAGGGAGACATATTACGAGCAGTACTTC. This sequence joins TRBV15 and TRBJ2-7, with D unresolved. This CDR3 has 13 amino acids. From germline, CDR1 is LNHNV and CDR2 YYDKDF (reference sequence). The V and J ends lost 3 bases and 4 bases respectively, with 10 bases between them.

This clonotype was counted only a few times. The V gene is TRBV24-1, the J gene TRBJ1-2; 9 bases map to TRBD1. Trimming removed 4 bases from V and 7 bases from J; junction bases left unmatched: 12. The CDR3 runs 16 residues. Germline lookup yields CDR1 KGHDR and CDR2 SFDVKD. The CDR3 region has the DNA TGTGCCACCAGTGAGGGACCGGGACAGGGATTTGGTGGCTACACCTTC. This gives the protein CATSEGPGQGFGGYTF.

This clonotype occurred many times. This chain connects TRBV6-4 to TRBJ1-2; D perhaps matches TRBD1 (5 bases). The CDR3 is 12 amino acids. From germline, CDR1 is MRHNA and CDR2 SNTAGT. The V end lost 3 bases, the J end lost 7 bases, and 9 bases lay between the germline ends. In DNA, the CDR3 is TGTGCCAGCAGTGATAATGGGGCTGGCTACACCTTC. Translated, it gives CASSDNGAGYTF.